The clone carrying this T cell receptor (beta chain) was detected ten times or more. Its antigen is currently unknown. The sample originates from a study of T cells in Graves' hyperthyroidism and ophthalmopathy. Background on the study: Peripheral blood was drawn at first diagnosis, prior to all treatment. Whole-study results and caveats: Model predictions of ophthalmopathy came a median around 6.5 months before onset. By a 13 V-J model, ophthalmopathy was set apart from stable hyperthyroidism.

The source material, RNA transcripts, was used to amplify TCR beta CDR3 regions. The HTBI primer set was used in a first-round RT-PCR of the TCR CDR3. A single record per CDR3 protein comes from TCRdb applying MiXCR to the multiplex PCR reads. This table has 330,000 or so distinct CDR3 sequences, approximately 18% appearing once. The germline V gene has CDR1 SGHVS and CDR2 FQNEAQ. The CDR3 length is 13 residues. V was clipped by 2 bases and J by 0 bases, with 4 bases between them. Exclusions: uncontrolled infection, other autoimmune disease, pregnancy, lactation. The receptor's source is a man aged 50 or older with Graves' ophthalmopathy. The chain couples TRBV7-8 to TRBJ1-1; D is unclear. Sequencing was done on a sample of blood. Written as DNA, the CDR3 is TGTGCCAGCAGCTTATCAATGAACACTGAAGCTTTCTTT. As protein: CASSLSMNTEAFF.